Detailed here is one TCR beta chain. The germline V and J ends were trimmed by 6 bases and 0 bases, with 10 bases remaining between them. There are 14 residues in the CDR3. Germline V CDR1 and CDR2: LNHDA, SQIVND (reference sequence). The entry originates in a study of PD-L1 blockade in urothelial cancer. About the study: Median blood clonality was roughly 0.074, with 75,000 to 90,000 unique TCRs.

The data were produced by immunoSEQ multiplex PCR, yet TCRdb's version contains in-frame clones alone and is incomplete. The data hold under 130,000 clones, with about 85% observed a single time. Here the sequenced sample was PBMCs, taken around atezolizumab (anti-PD-L1) treatment. This clonotype originated in a man aged 50 or older with urothelial cancer. The chain has TRBV19 and TRBJ2-3; maybe TRBD2 (6 bases). CDR3 residues: CASRAGRSTDTQYF. DNA for the CDR3: TGTGCCAGTAGGGCCGGGAGAAGCACAGATACGCAGTATTTT.